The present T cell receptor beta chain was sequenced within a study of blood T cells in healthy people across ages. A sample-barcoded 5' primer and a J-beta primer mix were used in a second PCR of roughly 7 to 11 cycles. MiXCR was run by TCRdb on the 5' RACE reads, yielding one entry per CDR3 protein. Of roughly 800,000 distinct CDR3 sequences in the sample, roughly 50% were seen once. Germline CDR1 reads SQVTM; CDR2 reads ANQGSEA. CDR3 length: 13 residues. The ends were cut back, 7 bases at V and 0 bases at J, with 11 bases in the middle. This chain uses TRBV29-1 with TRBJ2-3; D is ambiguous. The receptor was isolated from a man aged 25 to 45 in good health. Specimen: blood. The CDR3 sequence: CSAAGSSTDTQYF. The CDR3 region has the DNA TGCAGCGCAGCAGGTTCTAGCACAGATACGCAGTATTTT.